Listed below are T cell receptor beta chains from one sample, sequenced in a study of T cells after somatic rescue of genetic block. Using immunoSEQ multiplex PCR, the repertoire was profiled, and TCRdb retains in-frame clones only, with some absent. The table lists 14,000 to 15,000 clones, about three quarters of them singletons. The sequenced sample was peripheral blood mononuclear cells (PBMCs). The receptors shown here come from a boy aged 5 to 17. CDR3s include the opening cysteine and the closing phenylalanine or tryptophan. The D gene is left open where the match is weak. Clone size is not always given. Where it is, it says once, few, many or a class for expanded clones.

size,D,J,V,CDR3,DNA
few,TRBD1,TRBJ2-5,TRBV4-2,CASSLGQGQETQYF,TGTGCCAGCAGCCTGGGACAGGGCCAAGAGACCCAGTACTTC
few,.,TRBJ1-3,TRBV6-1,CASSDAGLVSGNTIYF,TGTGCCAGCAGTGATGCAGGTCTCGTCTCTGGAAACACCATATATTTT
.,TRBD2,TRBJ2-5,TRBV28,CASSLFRPTSGSETQYF,TGTGCCAGCAGTTTATTCCGTCCCACTAGCGGGAGTGAGACCCAGTACTTC
.,.,TRBJ2-4,TRBV28,CASSSHSENIQYF,TGTGCCAGCAGTTCGCACTCCGAAAACATTCAGTACTTC
.,TRBD2,TRBJ2-1,TRBV6-5,CATSLAGGHNEQFF,TGTGCCACCTCTTTAGCGGGGGGCCACAATGAGCAGTTCTTC
once,.,TRBJ1-2,TRBV2,CATITNSVNYGYTF,TGTGCCACCATAACCAACAGCGTTAACTATGGCTACACCTTC
.,.,TRBJ2-7,TRBV6-1,CASSERGKGYEQYF,TGTGCCAGCAGTGAAAGGGGGAAGGGTTACGAGCAGTACTTC
.,.,TRBJ1-4,TRBV29-1,CSVVILEKLFF,TGCAGCGTTGTCATTCTTGAAAAACTGTTTTTT
.,TRBD2,TRBJ2-7,TRBV28,CASSPGLAASLPYEQYF,TGTGCCAGCAGTCCGGGACTAGCGGCCTCCCTCCCCTACGAGCAGTACTTC
.,.,TRBJ2-5,TRBV7-4,CASSFFSQETQYF,TGTGCCAGCAGCTTTTTCAGCCAAGAGACCCAGTACTTC
.,TRBD2,TRBJ2-7,TRBV7-8,CASSSGLGSYEQYF,TGTGCCAGCAGCTCAGGACTAGGGAGCTACGAGCAGTACTTC
.,.,TRBJ1-2,TRBV11-1,CASSPTGDGYTF,TGTGCCAGCAGCCCGACAGGAGATGGCTACACCTTC
.,.,TRBJ2-1,TRBV7-9,CASSLVALQGIEQFF,TGTGCCAGCAGCTTAGTGGCCCTACAGGGTATTGAGCAGTTCTTC
.,.,TRBJ1-2,TRBV11-1,CASSPSGGGGYTF,TGTGCCAGCAGCCCCTCCGGAGGAGGGGGCTACACCTTC
.,TRBD1,TRBJ2-6,TRBV5-6,CASIGAGTGGGFGANVLTF,TGTGCCAGCATCGGAGCTGGGACAGGGGGCGGGTTTGGGGCCAACGTCCTGACTTTC
few,.,TRBJ2-7,TRBV2,CASRKDSYEQYF,TGTGCCAGCAGGAAGGACTCCTACGAGCAGTACTTC
many,.,TRBJ2-2,TRBV5-6,CASSLGHSNTGELFF,TGTGCCAGCAGCTTGGGCCACTCGAACACCGGGGAGCTGTTTTTT
.,TRBD2,TRBJ2-1,TRBV5-6,CASSGRAWSEQFF,TGTGCCAGCAGCGGGAGGGCCTGGAGTGAGCAGTTCTTC
.,.,TRBJ2-2,TRBV27,CASSLNIGELFF,TGTGCCAGCAGTTTAAATATCGGGGAGCTGTTTTTT
.,.,TRBJ2-2,TRBV11-2,CASSFHSLATHRELFF,TGTGCCAGCAGCTTTCACTCTCTAGCAACACACAGGGAGCTGTTTTTT
.,TRBD2,TRBJ2-7,TRBV19,CASSRSSGRNYEQYF,TGTGCCAGTAGTCGAAGTAGCGGGAGAAACTACGAGCAGTACTTC
.,TRBD1,TRBJ2-7,TRBV6-6,CASIKGQGLVEQYF,TGTGCCAGCATAAAGGGACAGGGTTTAGTCGAGCAGTACTTC
.,TRBD1,TRBJ2-6,TRBV10-3,CATLRTGGISGANVLTF,TGTGCCACCCTGCGGACAGGGGGGATCTCTGGGGCCAACGTCCTGACTTTC
.,.,TRBJ1-3,TRBV5-3,CARSLKEVGTFENTIYF,TGTGCCAGAAGCTTGAAGGAGGTGGGAACCTTTGAAAACACCATATATTTT
.,TRBD1,TRBJ2-5,TRBV7-8,CASSSRTGGWETQYF,TGTGCCAGCAGCTCAAGGACAGGGGGGTGGGAGACCCAGTACTTC
few,.,TRBJ1-5,TRBV19,CANNQPQHF,TGTGCCAACAATCAGCCCCAGCATTTT
.,.,TRBJ2-7,TRBV28,CASSSAGTASYEQYF,TGTGCCAGCAGTTCCGCCGGGACTGCCTCCTACGAGCAGTACTTC
.,.,TRBJ2-1,TRBV21-1,CASSTLAGACEQFF,TGTGCCAGCAGCACCTTAGCGGGAGCATGCGAGCAGTTCTTC
medium-sized,TRBD1,TRBJ2-5,TRBV7-2,CASSLGQGETQYF,TGTGCCAGCAGCTTGGGACAGGGAGAGACCCAGTACTTC
.,TRBD2,TRBJ2-7,TRBV25-1,CATSNGGSSYEQYF,TGTGCCACCTCTAACGGGGGGAGCTCCTACGAGCAGTACTTC
.,.,TRBJ2-6,TRBV5-1,CASSLAAHSGANVLTF,TGCGCCAGCAGCTTGGCCGCCCATTCTGGGGCCAACGTCCTGACTTTC
.,.,TRBJ1-6,TRBV27,CASSNFDRYNSPLHF,TGTGCCAGCAGTAACTTTGACAGATATAATTCACCCCTCCACTTT
few,.,TRBJ1-5,TRBV30,CAWSVQGLEPQHF,TGTGCCTGGAGTGTCCAGGGATTGGAGCCCCAGCATTTT
few,TRBD1,TRBJ1-6,TRBV19,CASMGTESSYNSPLHF,TGTGCCAGTATGGGGACAGAAAGCTCCTATAATTCACCCCTCCACTTT
few,.,TRBJ1-4,TRBV2,CASRDTRTTNEKLFF,TGTGCCAGCAGGGACACTAGGACAACTAATGAAAAACTGTTTTTT
.,.,TRBJ2-1,TRBV18,CASSLGLAAYNEQFF,TGTGCCAGCTCACTTGGGCTAGCAGCCTACAATGAGCAGTTCTTC
.,.,TRBJ2-3,TRBV27,CASSLLRTDGDTDTQYF,TGTGCCAGCAGCCTCCTCAGGACAGACGGGGACACAGATACGCAGTATTTT
few,.,TRBJ2-7,TRBV10-3,CAISESSYEQYF,TGTGCCATCAGTGAGTCAAGCTACGAGCAGTACTTC
.,.,TRBJ2-7,TRBV5-1,CASSLEGPIFLYEQYF,TGCGCCAGCAGCTTGGAGGGCCCCATTTTCCTTTACGAGCAGTACTTC
few,.,TRBJ1-1,TRBV2,CASRRGEVTEAFF,TGTGCCAGCAGGAGGGGAGAGGTTACTGAAGCTTTCTTT
.,.,TRBJ1-4,TRBV7-9,CASRISGEKLFF,TGTGCCAGCCGGATTTCTGGCGAAAAACTGTTTTTT
once,TRBD1,TRBJ1-5,TRBV25-1,CASSGPGQGANQPQHF,TGTGCCAGCAGTGGACCGGGACAGGGGGCGAATCAGCCCCAGCATTTT
.,.,TRBJ2-1,TRBV11-3,CASSLAGAAEQFF,TGTGCCAGCAGCTTAGCGGGAGCAGCTGAGCAGTTCTTC
.,.,TRBJ2-3,TRBV27,CASSHRGAVTDTQYF,TGTGCCAGCAGTCACCGGGGGGCCGTCACAGATACGCAGTATTTT
.,.,TRBJ2-7,TRBV7-2,CASSFGQGPYEQYF,TGTGCCAGCAGCTTTGGGCAGGGTCCCTACGAGCAGTACTTC
.,TRBD2,TRBJ2-5,TRBV30,CAWRTSGVIETQYF,TGTGCCTGGAGGACTAGCGGGGTTATAGAGACCCAGTACTTC
.,.,TRBJ1-2,TRBV10-3,CAISEWVLYGYTF,TGTGCCATCAGTGAATGGGTTCTCTATGGCTACACCTTC
.,.,TRBJ1-5,TRBV5-6,CASSYWTADSNQPQHF,TGTGCCAGCAGCTATTGGACTGCGGATAGCAATCAGCCCCAGCATTTT
.,.,TRBJ2-7,TRBV6-1,CASSEGPLFYEQYF,TGTGCCAGCAGTGAAGGCCCTCTCTTCTACGAGCAGTACTTC
.,TRBD1,TRBJ1-1,TRBV7-9,CASSGRTGRTGTEAFF,TGTGCCAGCAGCGGTCGGACAGGGCGGACCGGCACTGAAGCTTTCTTT
.,TRBD2,TRBJ2-7,TRBV14,CASSEGFLAGNSYEQYF,TGTGCCAGCAGCGAAGGTTTTCTAGCGGGGAACTCCTACGAGCAGTACTTC
.,TRBD1,TRBJ2-3,TRBV14,CASSQDLGQGEDTQYF,TGTGCCAGCAGCCAAGATTTGGGACAGGGGGAGGATACGCAGTATTTT
.,.,TRBJ2-7,TRBV28,CASSPGTVSYEQYF,TGTGCCAGCAGCCCCGGGACGGTCTCCTACGAGCAGTACTTC
medium-sized,.,TRBJ1-5,TRBV5-6,CASSYRDNYQPQHF,TGTGCCAGCAGCTACCGGGACAACTATCAGCCCCAGCATTTT